This T cell receptor (beta chain) was recorded in a study of T cells in Graves' hyperthyroidism and ophthalmopathy. RNA transcripts provided the source from which TCR beta CDR3 regions were amplified. TCR CDR3 regions were first amplified by RT-PCR with HTBI primers. From the multiplex PCR reads, TCRdb called clonotypes with MiXCR, one entry per CDR3 protein. The repertoire holds about 500,000 distinct CDR3 sequences, around 50% seen once, with about 43% in the top ten. This clonotype has only a few counts. Its target is not known. Findings and limits, study-wide: Most thyroid clonotypes that were expanded above 0.001 also turned up in blood. Ophthalmopathy was distinguished from stable hyperthyroidism by 13 V-J signatures.

The clonotype comes from an adult woman with Graves' disease, either hyperthyroidism or ophthalmopathy (not recorded which). Sequences were obtained from peripheral blood or thyroid tissue (not recorded which).

CDR3 sequence (DNA): TGCGCCAGCAGCGTCGGGACGGCATGGGAGACCCAGTACTTC. It specifies CASSVGTAWETQYF. The chain joins TRBV10-2 to TRBJ2-5; D possibly matches TRBD1 or TRBD2 (5 bases each). CDR3 size: 14 residues. Germline V CDR1 and CDR2: WSHSY, SAAADI. The germline V and J ends were trimmed by 6 bases and 5 bases, with 16 bases remaining between them.